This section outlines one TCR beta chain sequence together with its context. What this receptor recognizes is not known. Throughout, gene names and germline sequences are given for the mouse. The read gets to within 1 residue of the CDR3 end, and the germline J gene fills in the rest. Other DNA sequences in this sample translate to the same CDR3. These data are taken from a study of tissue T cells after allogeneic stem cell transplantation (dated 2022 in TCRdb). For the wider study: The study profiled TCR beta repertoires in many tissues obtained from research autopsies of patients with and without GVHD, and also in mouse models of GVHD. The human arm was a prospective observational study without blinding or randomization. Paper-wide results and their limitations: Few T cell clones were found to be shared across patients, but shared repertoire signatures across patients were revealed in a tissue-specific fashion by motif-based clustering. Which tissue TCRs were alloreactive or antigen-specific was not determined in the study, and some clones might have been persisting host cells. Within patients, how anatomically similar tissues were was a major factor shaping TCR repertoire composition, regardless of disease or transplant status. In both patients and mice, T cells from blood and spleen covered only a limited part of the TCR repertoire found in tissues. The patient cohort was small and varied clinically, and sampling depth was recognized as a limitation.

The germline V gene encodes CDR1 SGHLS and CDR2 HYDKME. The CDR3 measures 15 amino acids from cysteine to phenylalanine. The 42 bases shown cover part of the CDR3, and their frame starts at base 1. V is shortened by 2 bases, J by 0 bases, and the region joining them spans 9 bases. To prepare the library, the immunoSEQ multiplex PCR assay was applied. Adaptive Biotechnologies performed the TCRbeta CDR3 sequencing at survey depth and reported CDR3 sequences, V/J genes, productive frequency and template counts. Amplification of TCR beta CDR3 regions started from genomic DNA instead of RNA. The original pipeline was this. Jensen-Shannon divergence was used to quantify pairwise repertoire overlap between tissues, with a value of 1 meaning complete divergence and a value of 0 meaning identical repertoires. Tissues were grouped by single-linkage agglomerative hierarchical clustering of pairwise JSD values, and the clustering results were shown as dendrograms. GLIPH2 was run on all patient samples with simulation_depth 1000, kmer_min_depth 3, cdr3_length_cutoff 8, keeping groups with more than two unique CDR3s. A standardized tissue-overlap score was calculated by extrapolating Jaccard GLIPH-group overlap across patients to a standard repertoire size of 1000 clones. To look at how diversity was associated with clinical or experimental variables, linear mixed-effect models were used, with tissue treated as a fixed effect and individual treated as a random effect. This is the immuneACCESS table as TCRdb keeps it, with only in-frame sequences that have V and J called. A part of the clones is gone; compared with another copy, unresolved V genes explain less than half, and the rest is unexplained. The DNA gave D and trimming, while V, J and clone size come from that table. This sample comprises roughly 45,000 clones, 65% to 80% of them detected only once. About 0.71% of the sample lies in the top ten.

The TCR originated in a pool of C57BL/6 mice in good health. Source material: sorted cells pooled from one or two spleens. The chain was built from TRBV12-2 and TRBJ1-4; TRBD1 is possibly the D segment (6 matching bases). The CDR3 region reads CASSPGQISNERLFF. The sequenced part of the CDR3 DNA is TGTGCCAGCTCTCCCGGACAGATTTCCAACGAAAGATTATTT.